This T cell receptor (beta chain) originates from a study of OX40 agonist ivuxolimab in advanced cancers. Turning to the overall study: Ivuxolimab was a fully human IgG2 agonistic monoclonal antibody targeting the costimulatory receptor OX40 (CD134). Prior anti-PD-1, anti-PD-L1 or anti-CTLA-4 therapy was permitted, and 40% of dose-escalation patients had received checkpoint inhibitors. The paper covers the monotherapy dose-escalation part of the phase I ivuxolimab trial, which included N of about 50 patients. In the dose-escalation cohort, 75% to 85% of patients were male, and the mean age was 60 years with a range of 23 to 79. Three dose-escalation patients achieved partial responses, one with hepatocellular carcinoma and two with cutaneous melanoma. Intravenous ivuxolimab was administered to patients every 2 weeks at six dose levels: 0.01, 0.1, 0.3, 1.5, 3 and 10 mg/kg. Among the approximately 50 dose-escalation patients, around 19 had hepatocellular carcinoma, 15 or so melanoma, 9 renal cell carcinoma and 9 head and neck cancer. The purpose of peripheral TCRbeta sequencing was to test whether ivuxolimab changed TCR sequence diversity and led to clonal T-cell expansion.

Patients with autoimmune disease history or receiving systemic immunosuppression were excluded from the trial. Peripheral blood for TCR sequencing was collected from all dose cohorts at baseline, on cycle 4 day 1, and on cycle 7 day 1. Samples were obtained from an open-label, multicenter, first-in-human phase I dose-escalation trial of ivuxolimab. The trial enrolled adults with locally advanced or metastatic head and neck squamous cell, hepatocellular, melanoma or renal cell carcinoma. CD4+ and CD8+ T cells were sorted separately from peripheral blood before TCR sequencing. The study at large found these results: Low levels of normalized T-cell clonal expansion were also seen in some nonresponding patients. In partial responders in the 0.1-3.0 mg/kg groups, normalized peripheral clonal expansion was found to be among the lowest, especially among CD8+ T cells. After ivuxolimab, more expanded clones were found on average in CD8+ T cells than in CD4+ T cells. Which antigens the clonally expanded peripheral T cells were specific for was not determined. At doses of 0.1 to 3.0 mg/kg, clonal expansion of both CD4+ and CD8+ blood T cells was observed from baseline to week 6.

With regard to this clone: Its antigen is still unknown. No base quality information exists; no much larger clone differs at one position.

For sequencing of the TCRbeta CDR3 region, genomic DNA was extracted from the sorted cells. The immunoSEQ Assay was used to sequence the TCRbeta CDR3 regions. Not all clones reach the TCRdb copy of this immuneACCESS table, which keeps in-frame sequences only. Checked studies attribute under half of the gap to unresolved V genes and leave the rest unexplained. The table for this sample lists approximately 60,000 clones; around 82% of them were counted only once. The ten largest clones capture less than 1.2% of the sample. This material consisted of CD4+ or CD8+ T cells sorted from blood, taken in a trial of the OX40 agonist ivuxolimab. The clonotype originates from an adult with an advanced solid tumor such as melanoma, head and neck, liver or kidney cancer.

The CDR3 region reads CASSSNGQEGEKLFF. The base sequence is TGCGCCAGCAGCTCAAACGGACAGGAGGGGGAAAAACTGTTTTTT. The chain is assembled from TRBV5-1 and TRBJ1-4, with 7 junctional bases fitting TRBD1. The CDR3 contains 15 residues, cysteine and phenylalanine counted. This entry keeps only the CDR3 DNA: 45 bases, framed from base 1. Clipping removes 3 bases from V and 8 bases from J, with 10 as the unmatched junction base count. Via the germline V gene, CDR1 is SGHRS and CDR2 YFSETQ.